The clone carrying this TCR beta chain showed up just once. Its specificity is not known. The data are from a study of cytomegalovirus exposure and HLA in healthy donors. The wider study: Counted in an early data release were about 86 million unique TCRs from HLA-typed donors.

General study points: Information on immune exposure was restricted to one variable (CMV serostatus). As a later analysis showed, a missense DCLRE1C variant was linked to trimming of TCR beta V- and J-genes. An assumption of roughly uniform sequencing depth across donors underlay the presence/absence analyses.

PCR used 60 Vbeta primers and 13 Jbeta primers. Clones were read by immunoSEQ multiplex PCR, and TCRdb kept only the in-frame ones, dropping some. The repertoire includes approximately 150,000 clones, about 84% of them detected once, and 4.8% sits in the top ten. The CDR3 length is 15 residues. Trimming pared 5 bases from V and 0 bases from J, leaving 14 bases between. Germline V gene sequence: CDR1 SGHAT, CDR2 FQDESV (reference sequence). Sequencing used PBMCs. V usage is TRBV11-1 and J usage is TRBJ2-7; perhaps TRBD2 as D (5 bases). This receptor was obtained from a man between 18 and 35 years old in good health and CMV-seronegative. The CDR3: CASSPIRSASYEQYF. Here the CDR3 DNA reads TGTGCCAGCAGCCCCATCCGTAGCGCCTCCTACGAGCAGTACTTC.